This T cell receptor (beta chain) was recovered during a study of human CD4 T cells and Enterobacteriaceae. Ex vivo total memory CD4+ samples were deeply sequenced, detecting one cell in 200,000. Sequencing was performed with immunoSEQ multiplex PCR; in TCRdb, only in-frame clones are kept and a portion is missing. The sample includes 25,000 to 35,000 clones, just under 85% of them seen just once. The V end lost 8 bases, the J end lost 2 bases, and 12 bases lay between the germline ends. CDR1 is MNHNY and CDR2 is SVGAGI in the germline V gene (reference sequence). The length of the CDR3 is 13 residues. The memory gate held CD4+ cells that were not CD45RA+CCR7+CD95- naive cells, over 98% pure. Healthy donors' blood was sourced from blood donation centers in Switzerland. Sorted cells lacked CD8+, CD14+, CD16+, CD56+, CD19+ and CD25-bright cells.

This clonotype was sampled from a human donor in good health. This chain joins TRBV6-6 and TRBJ2-5, with D maybe TRBD2 (6 bases). The sample taken for sequencing was memory CD4+ T cells from blood. The CDR3 region is CASRDSIQETQYF. The DNA for the CDR3 is TGTGCCAGCCGGGACTCCATACAAGAGACCCAGTACTTC.